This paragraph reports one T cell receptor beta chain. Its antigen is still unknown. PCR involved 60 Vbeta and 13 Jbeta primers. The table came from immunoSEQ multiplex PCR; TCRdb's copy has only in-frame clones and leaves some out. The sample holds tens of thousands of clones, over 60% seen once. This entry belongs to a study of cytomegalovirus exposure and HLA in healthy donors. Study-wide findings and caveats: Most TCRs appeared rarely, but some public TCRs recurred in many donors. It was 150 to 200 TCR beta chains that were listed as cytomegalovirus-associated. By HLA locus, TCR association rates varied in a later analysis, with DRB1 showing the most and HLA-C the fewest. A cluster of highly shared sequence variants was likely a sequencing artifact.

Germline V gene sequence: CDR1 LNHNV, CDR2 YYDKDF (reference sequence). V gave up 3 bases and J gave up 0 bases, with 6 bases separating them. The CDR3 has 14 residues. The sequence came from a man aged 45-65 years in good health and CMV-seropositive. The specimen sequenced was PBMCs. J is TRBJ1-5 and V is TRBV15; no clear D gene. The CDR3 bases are TGTGCCACCAGCAGCCTTAATAGCAATCAGCCCCAGCATTTT. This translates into CATSSLNSNQPQHF.